These 2 T cell receptor beta chains were all obtained from the same sample, sequenced in a study of blood T cells in healthy people across ages. A second about 6 to 11 cycle PCR used barcoded and J-beta primers. Via MiXCR, TCRdb re-called the 5' RACE reads, giving one row per CDR3 protein. The sample holds about a million distinct CDR3 sequences, around 46% seen once. The sequenced sample consisted of blood. These receptors were obtained from a man aged 30-40 years in good health.

On this clonotype: A read error may produce the germline difference seen at one junction end. V and J are TRBV4-3 and TRBJ2-3; 7 nucleotides match TRBD2. The germline CDR1 and CDR2 sequences are LGHNA and YSLEER. The CDR3 has 15 amino acids. CDR3 region: CAGSPGLGDTDTQYF. The CDR3 bases are TGCGCCGGCAGCCCAGGACTAGGGGACACAGATACGCAGTATTTT.

The gene calls are TRBV4-3 and TRBJ1-1, with D tentatively TRBD1 (6 bases). V lost 0 bases, J lost 6 bases, and 11 bases lay in between. The CDR3 loop spans 14 amino acids. CDR1 and CDR2 (germline): LGHNA, YSLEER. The CDR3 here is CASSQETGEAEAFF. CDR3 in DNA: TGCGCCAGCAGCCAAGAGACAGGCGAAGCTGAAGCTTTCTTT.